This is a list of T cell receptor beta chains from one sample in a study of regulatory T cells in long-lasting Graves disease. TCRdb analysed the multiplex PCR reads with MiXCR anew, one entry per CDR3 protein. The sample lists roughly 500,000 distinct CDR3 sequences; 20% to 25% were seen once. The source material was peripheral blood mononuclear cells (PBMCs), sampled when the disease was refractory, from a patient treated with antithyroid drugs. The source is a female donor with Graves disease. Each CDR3 is given with its conserved first and last residue. The order of the fields is D gene, clone size, J gene, V gene, CDR3 DNA, CDR3 protein. The D gene is left open where the match is weak. Clone sizes are given selectively: once, few, many, or a class where the clone is expanded.

d_call: .
clone_size: many
j_call: TRBJ2-7
v_call: TRBV6-9
cdr3_nt: TGTGCCAGCAGTTACCCCGGCCGGGCGGGCGAGCAGTACTTC
cdr3_aa: CASSYPGRAGEQYF

d_call: .
clone_size: many
j_call: TRBJ2-5
v_call: TRBV2
cdr3_nt: TGTGCCAGCAGTGCTCAGGGGGGAGGTGAAGAGACCCAGTACTTC
cdr3_aa: CASSAQGGGEETQYF

d_call: TRBD1
clone_size: few
j_call: TRBJ1-1
v_call: TRBV10-3
cdr3_nt: TGTGCCATCAGTGAGGAGGGGACAGGGCTTAACACTGAAGCTTTCTTT
cdr3_aa: CAISEEGTGLNTEAFF

d_call: TRBD1
clone_size: few
j_call: TRBJ1-4
v_call: TRBV6-2/TRBV6-3
cdr3_nt: TGTGCCAGCAGTGAAGCCCAGGGGGTTAGTGAAAAACTGTTTTTT
cdr3_aa: CASSEAQGVSEKLFF

d_call: .
clone_size: .
j_call: TRBJ1-4
v_call: TRBV14
cdr3_nt: TGTGCCAGCAGCCAAGTCGGGACCAATGAAAAACTGTTTTTT
cdr3_aa: CASSQVGTNEKLFF

d_call: .
clone_size: few
j_call: TRBJ2-7
v_call: TRBV29-1
cdr3_nt: TGCAGCGTTCACGTGAGCTCCTACGAGCAGTACTTC
cdr3_aa: CSVHVSSYEQYF

d_call: TRBD2
clone_size: many
j_call: TRBJ2-7
v_call: TRBV27
cdr3_nt: TGTGCCAGCAGTTTTTCGGGAGGAGCAACCTACGAGCAGTACTTC
cdr3_aa: CASSFSGGATYEQYF

d_call: TRBD1
clone_size: .
j_call: TRBJ1-6
v_call: TRBV29-1
cdr3_nt: TGCAGCGCCGCCGGGACAGATAATTCACCCCTCCACTTT
cdr3_aa: CSAAGTDNSPLHF

d_call: TRBD1
clone_size: .
j_call: TRBJ2-2
v_call: TRBV7-9
cdr3_nt: TGTGCCAGCATCCCACCAGGGGGTTACGGGGAGCTGTTTTTT
cdr3_aa: CASIPPGGYGELFF

d_call: TRBD1
clone_size: few
j_call: TRBJ2-2
v_call: TRBV29-1
cdr3_nt: TGCAGCGTTGCGGGACAGGAGGACACCGGGGAGCTGTTTTTT
cdr3_aa: CSVAGQEDTGELFF

d_call: .
clone_size: many
j_call: TRBJ1-1
v_call: TRBV6-1
cdr3_nt: TGTGCCAGCAGTCTTCGGTTGGGTGAAGCTTTCTTT
cdr3_aa: CASSLRLGEAFF

d_call: .
clone_size: .
j_call: TRBJ2-2
v_call: TRBV5-1
cdr3_nt: TGCGCCAGCAGCTTGGATTACTCGGCGGGCACCGGGGAGCTGTTTTTT
cdr3_aa: CASSLDYSAGTGELFF

d_call: .
clone_size: .
j_call: TRBJ2-7
v_call: TRBV20-1
cdr3_nt: TGCAGTGCTAGAGATGATAACGGGAGTTTTGACGAGCAGTACTTC
cdr3_aa: CSARDDNGSFDEQYF

d_call: TRBD2
clone_size: many
j_call: TRBJ2-5
v_call: TRBV6-1
cdr3_nt: TGTGCCAGCAGTGAAGGCGGGAGACTGGAGACCCAGTACTTC
cdr3_aa: CASSEGGRLETQYF

d_call: .
clone_size: few
j_call: TRBJ2-2
v_call: TRBV7-9
cdr3_nt: TGTGCCAGCAGCTCATCGGCAGGGTCGAACACCGGGGAGCTGTTTTTT
cdr3_aa: CASSSSAGSNTGELFF

d_call: .
clone_size: many
j_call: TRBJ2-5
v_call: TRBV12-3/TRBV12-4
cdr3_nt: TGTGCCAGCAGTTTCTTAGGGGCCGAGACCCAGTACTTC
cdr3_aa: CASSFLGAETQYF

d_call: TRBD1
clone_size: many
j_call: TRBJ2-7
v_call: TRBV6-2/TRBV6-3
cdr3_nt: TGTGCCAGCAACGGACAGGGAACCTCCTACGAGCAGTACTTC
cdr3_aa: CASNGQGTSYEQYF

d_call: TRBD2
clone_size: many
j_call: TRBJ2-4
v_call: TRBV11-2
cdr3_nt: TGTGCCAGCAGCTTAGACCACGGGACTAGCGGTGGGAGGGACATTCAGTACTTC
cdr3_aa: CASSLDHGTSGGRDIQYF

d_call: TRBD2
clone_size: .
j_call: TRBJ2-5
v_call: TRBV28
cdr3_nt: TGTGCCAGCTCATCGCTAGCGGGAGGTCTGTCGGAGACCCAGTACTTC
cdr3_aa: CASSSLAGGLSETQYF

d_call: TRBD1
clone_size: few
j_call: TRBJ2-7
v_call: TRBV29-1
cdr3_nt: TGCAGCGTCGCAGGGTACAGGGGAATCTCCTACGAGCAGTACTTC
cdr3_aa: CSVAGYRGISYEQYF

d_call: .
clone_size: many
j_call: TRBJ2-7
v_call: TRBV7-2
cdr3_nt: TGTGCCAGCAGCTTAGCACAGGCCCCCGCCTACGAGCAGTACTTC
cdr3_aa: CASSLAQAPAYEQYF

d_call: TRBD1
clone_size: many
j_call: TRBJ1-5
v_call: TRBV24-1
cdr3_nt: TGTGCCACCAGTGAACCAGGGGGCTACCAGCCCCAGCATTTT
cdr3_aa: CATSEPGGYQPQHF

d_call: .
clone_size: few
j_call: TRBJ1-6
v_call: TRBV2
cdr3_nt: TGTGCCAGCAGTGATAACCTTAATTCACCCCTCCACTTT
cdr3_aa: CASSDNLNSPLHF

d_call: .
clone_size: many
j_call: TRBJ2-7
v_call: TRBV28
cdr3_nt: TGTGCCAGCAGTCCTCCGGGACACGAGCAGTACTTC
cdr3_aa: CASSPPGHEQYF

d_call: TRBD1
clone_size: .
j_call: TRBJ1-2
v_call: TRBV30
cdr3_nt: TGTGCCTGGAGTTTTACAGGGGGCCATGGCTACACCTTC
cdr3_aa: CAWSFTGGHGYTF

d_call: .
clone_size: many
j_call: TRBJ2-2
v_call: TRBV29-1
cdr3_nt: TGCAGCGTTGACACCGGACAGGAGGGCACCGGGGAGCTGTTTTTT
cdr3_aa: CSVDTGQEGTGELFF

d_call: .
clone_size: many
j_call: TRBJ2-7
v_call: TRBV12-3/TRBV12-4
cdr3_nt: TGTGCCAGCAGTTCGGGGCAGGGTAACATCGAGCAGTACTTC
cdr3_aa: CASSSGQGNIEQYF

d_call: .
clone_size: many
j_call: TRBJ1-1
v_call: TRBV11-2
cdr3_nt: TGTGCCAGCAGCGCCCTATGGGCTGAAGCTTTCTTT
cdr3_aa: CASSALWAEAFF

d_call: .
clone_size: many
j_call: TRBJ1-2
v_call: TRBV7-9
cdr3_nt: TGTGCCAGCAGCCCCCGTTCCGGGGATGGCTACACCTTC
cdr3_aa: CASSPRSGDGYTF

d_call: .
clone_size: few
j_call: TRBJ2-7
v_call: TRBV20-1
cdr3_nt: TGCAGTGCTAGAGGTGGGACGGGGAGCTACGAGCAGTACTTC
cdr3_aa: CSARGGTGSYEQYF

d_call: TRBD2
clone_size: .
j_call: TRBJ2-5
v_call: TRBV6-2/TRBV6-3
cdr3_nt: TGTGCCAGCACTTCGGGACTAGCCGGGACCCAGTACTTC
cdr3_aa: CASTSGLAGTQYF

d_call: .
clone_size: .
j_call: TRBJ1-1
v_call: TRBV30
cdr3_nt: TGTGCCTTCACTGGGGGCCTCACTGAAGCTTTCTTT
cdr3_aa: CAFTGGLTEAFF

d_call: .
clone_size: once
j_call: TRBJ2-6
v_call: TRBV5-1
cdr3_nt: TGCGCCAGCAGCTTGGAGGCTAGAGAGAGCTCTGGGGCCAACGTCCTGACTTTC
cdr3_aa: CASSLEARESSGANVLTF

d_call: TRBD2
clone_size: few
j_call: TRBJ2-4
v_call: TRBV19
cdr3_nt: TGTGCCAGTAGTGTGACTAGCGGGTACCTCGACATTCAGTACTTC
cdr3_aa: CASSVTSGYLDIQYF

d_call: TRBD1
clone_size: .
j_call: TRBJ1-2
v_call: TRBV7-6
cdr3_nt: TGTGCCAGCAGCCCCGAGGGGGACAGGGTGGATGGCTACACCTTC
cdr3_aa: CASSPEGDRVDGYTF

d_call: .
clone_size: many
j_call: TRBJ2-7
v_call: TRBV12-5
cdr3_nt: TGTGCTAGTGGTTTGGTACGGACGGGGGCGACTGCTTACTACGAGCAGTACTTC
cdr3_aa: CASGLVRTGATAYYEQYF

d_call: TRBD2
clone_size: few
j_call: TRBJ2-3
v_call: TRBV15
cdr3_nt: TGTGCCACCAGCAGAGCCAACGGACTAGCGGGAGAGAGAGATACGCAGTATTTT
cdr3_aa: CATSRANGLAGERDTQYF

d_call: TRBD1
clone_size: many
j_call: TRBJ1-1
v_call: TRBV6-2/TRBV6-3
cdr3_nt: TGTGCCAGCAGTTTTCAGGGGGTGGGGGAAGCTTTCTTT
cdr3_aa: CASSFQGVGEAFF

d_call: .
clone_size: many
j_call: TRBJ1-1
v_call: TRBV19
cdr3_nt: TGTGCCAGTAGTCGGGACCGGGAGGCAGACACTGAAGCTTTCTTT
cdr3_aa: CASSRDREADTEAFF

d_call: TRBD2
clone_size: .
j_call: TRBJ2-5
v_call: TRBV4-2
cdr3_nt: TGTGCCAGCAGCCAAGAAGAGACTAGCGGGAGGGCCCTAGAGACCCAGTACTTC
cdr3_aa: CASSQEETSGRALETQYF

d_call: TRBD1
clone_size: few
j_call: TRBJ2-7
v_call: TRBV29-1
cdr3_nt: TGCAGCGTCACCTTCGGGACAGGGATTAGCGAGCAGTACTTC
cdr3_aa: CSVTFGTGISEQYF

d_call: .
clone_size: many
j_call: TRBJ1-1
v_call: TRBV7-8
cdr3_nt: TGTGCCAGCAGCTTAGGGGAGGGTACGCTACCTGAAGCTTTCTTT
cdr3_aa: CASSLGEGTLPEAFF

d_call: TRBD1
clone_size: .
j_call: TRBJ2-1
v_call: TRBV7-2
cdr3_nt: TGTGCCAGCAGCGCGACAGGGGTTGGGACAGCGGACAATGAGCAGTTCTTC
cdr3_aa: CASSATGVGTADNEQFF

d_call: .
clone_size: many
j_call: TRBJ2-5
v_call: TRBV6-5
cdr3_nt: TGTGCCAGCAGTTACCCCGAGACCCAGTACTTC
cdr3_aa: CASSYPETQYF

d_call: TRBD1
clone_size: few
j_call: TRBJ1-2
v_call: TRBV6-1
cdr3_nt: TGTGCCAGCCACCTCGCCGAGACAGGGGGCCTTGGCTACACCTTC
cdr3_aa: CASHLAETGGLGYTF